This TCR beta chain was recovered during a study of human T cells and chemical hapten exposure. Study results and caveats: After DPC sensitization, TCRs above 1 in 1000 frequency showed no change. Controls had significantly fewer large CDR3 similarity clusters than were formed by expanded TCRs.

Methods used by the authors: The median was 95,638 TCRs per sample, ranging about 20,000 to 690,600. TCRdb called the RACE reads again in MiXCR, with one record for every CDR3 protein. The V and J calls and clone size come from TCRdb's table, not from the authors' own analysis. The sample gives 200,000 to 300,000 distinct CDR3 sequences, over 8% of which show up once; approximately 2.2% is in the top ten. As to time point: pre-sensitization, week 0. Treatment noted: therapeutic diphenylcyclopropenone sensitization with weekly scalp DPC. This clonotype turned up a few times. Its antigen is as yet unknown. The TCR originated in a woman aged 40 to 55 with alopecia areata. Some clones in this sample may be carry-over from other donors' samples. The sample consisted of whole blood, taken in connection with sensitization to the hapten diphenylcyclopropenone (DPC).

The CDR3 loop reads CSVRPQGGSGEQYF. DNA of the CDR3: TGCAGCGTTAGACCCCAGGGGGGGTCGGGTGAGCAGTACTTC. The chain combines TRBV29-1 with TRBJ2-7; perhaps D is TRBD1 or TRBD2 (7 bases each). In germline, CDR1 is SQVTM, CDR2 ANQGSEA. This CDR3 is 14 amino acids long. V was pared by 5 bases and J by 7 bases, with 21 bases between.